These T cell receptor beta chains were read from a single sample in a study of vaccination effects on CD4 cells after COVID-19. Their recognized antigens are unknown. Here immunoSEQ multiplex PCR was the method, and the copy in TCRdb shows in-frame clones only, minus some. The table has around 45,000 clones, roughly four fifths seen once. Material: CD4+ T cells from PBMCs cultured with SARS-CoV-2 spike peptides, obtained before COVID-19 vaccination. The receptors were gathered from a human donor who received a COVID-19 vaccine. Both conserved end residues are part of each CDR3. D genes are given only for firm matches. Some rows have no size entry. The others give once, few or many, or a class for an expanded clone.

j_gene: TRBJ1-2
d_gene: NA
len: 13
abundance: NA
v_gene: TRBV12-1
CDR3aa: CASSFRGYYGYTF
CDR3nt: TGTGCCAGCAGCTTTCGGGGCTACTATGGCTACACCTTC

j_gene: TRBJ1-5
d_gene: NA
len: 14
abundance: NA
v_gene: TRBV5-1
CDR3aa: CASSPDEGNQPQHF
CDR3nt: TGCGCCAGCAGCCCTGACGAAGGGAATCAGCCCCAGCATTTT

j_gene: TRBJ2-1
d_gene: TRBD2
len: 16
abundance: NA
v_gene: TRBV7-2
CDR3aa: CASSAFGTSGYNEQFF
CDR3nt: TGTGCCAGCAGCGCATTCGGGACTAGCGGATACAATGAGCAGTTCTTC

j_gene: TRBJ1-1
d_gene: TRBD1
len: 13
abundance: few
v_gene: TRBV24-1
CDR3aa: CATSAGGHTEAFF
CDR3nt: TGTGCCACCAGTGCAGGGGGGCACACTGAAGCTTTCTTT

j_gene: TRBJ1-2
d_gene: TRBD1
len: 16
abundance: NA
v_gene: TRBV7-9
CDR3aa: CASSPTGGSFRSGYTF
CDR3nt: TGTGCCAGCAGCCCTACAGGGGGAAGTTTTCGTAGTGGCTACACCTTC

j_gene: TRBJ2-5
d_gene: NA
len: 13
abundance: once
v_gene: TRBV18
CDR3aa: CASSPSRGETQYF
CDR3nt: TGTGCCAGCTCACCTTCGCGGGGAGAGACCCAGTACTTC

j_gene: TRBJ1-6
d_gene: NA
len: 13
abundance: few
v_gene: TRBV7-3
CDR3aa: CASSPVSGTPLHF
CDR3nt: TGTGCCAGCAGCCCTGTTTCGGGGACACCCCTCCACTTT

j_gene: TRBJ2-3
d_gene: TRBD2
len: 15
abundance: NA
v_gene: TRBV7-2
CDR3aa: CASSSPGTSGGAQYF
CDR3nt: TGTGCCAGCAGCTCACCGGGGACTAGCGGGGGCGCGCAGTATTTT

j_gene: TRBJ1-6
d_gene: NA
len: 16
abundance: NA
v_gene: TRBV6-5
CDR3aa: CASSYSKQGSGSPLHF
CDR3nt: TGTGCCAGCAGTTACTCGAAACAGGGCTCGGGTTCACCCCTCCACTTT

j_gene: TRBJ1-1
d_gene: TRBD1
len: 19
abundance: NA
v_gene: TRBV4-1
CDR3aa: CASSQVVILTAGGRTEAFF
CDR3nt: TGCGCCAGCAGCCAAGTGGTCATATTGACGGCAGGGGGCCGCACTGAAGCTTTCTTT

j_gene: TRBJ2-2
d_gene: NA
len: 16
abundance: NA
v_gene: TRBV7-8
CDR3aa: CASSRSWDQSTGELFF
CDR3nt: TGTGCCAGCAGCCGTTCGTGGGACCAGAGCACCGGGGAGCTGTTTTTT

j_gene: TRBJ2-4
d_gene: NA
len: 15
abundance: once
v_gene: TRBV6-5
CDR3aa: CASSSALGAKNIQYF
CDR3nt: TGTGCCAGCAGCTCCGCTCTGGGAGCCAAAAACATTCAGTACTTC

j_gene: TRBJ1-6
d_gene: NA
len: 17
abundance: NA
v_gene: TRBV5-1
CDR3aa: CASSSTPGGGDNSPLHF
CDR3nt: TGCGCCAGCAGCTCCACTCCGGGTGGGGGGGATAATTCACCCCTCCACTTT

j_gene: TRBJ1-1
d_gene: TRBD1
len: 15
abundance: NA
v_gene: TRBV29-1
CDR3aa: CSAVQGNGLGTEAFF
CDR3nt: TGCAGCGCAGTACAGGGGAACGGTCTGGGCACTGAAGCTTTCTTT

j_gene: TRBJ2-4
d_gene: NA
len: 11
abundance: NA
v_gene: TRBV7-9
CDR3aa: CASSPNSIQYF
CDR3nt: TGTGCCAGCAGCCCCAATAGCATTCAGTACTTC

j_gene: TRBJ2-5
d_gene: TRBD2
len: 15
abundance: NA
v_gene: TRBV18
CDR3aa: CASSPFRGVQETQYF
CDR3nt: TGTGCCAGCTCACCTTTCCGGGGGGTCCAAGAGACCCAGTACTTC

j_gene: TRBJ1-6
d_gene: NA
len: 17
abundance: NA
v_gene: TRBV30
CDR3aa: CAWSPDRGSSYNSPLHF
CDR3nt: TGTGCCTGGAGTCCCGACAGAGGAAGCTCCTATAATTCACCCCTCCACTTT

j_gene: TRBJ2-5
d_gene: NA
len: 15
abundance: NA
v_gene: TRBV6-5
CDR3aa: CASSYATGPQVTQYF
CDR3nt: TGTGCCAGCAGTTATGCCACAGGGCCCCAAGTAACCCAGTACTTC

j_gene: TRBJ2-6
d_gene: NA
len: 16
abundance: once
v_gene: TRBV6-4
CDR3aa: CASSDSRRSGANVLTF
CDR3nt: TGTGCCAGCAGTGACTCTAGGCGCTCTGGGGCCAACGTCCTGACTTTC

j_gene: TRBJ1-4
d_gene: NA
len: 14
abundance: NA
v_gene: TRBV5-1
CDR3aa: CASSPDTTNEKLFF
CDR3nt: TGCGCCAGCAGCCCGGACACAACTAATGAAAAACTGTTTTTT

j_gene: TRBJ2-2
d_gene: TRBD1
len: 16
abundance: NA
v_gene: TRBV27
CDR3aa: CASSLLTGAKAGELFF
CDR3nt: TGTGCCAGCAGTTTATTAACAGGGGCAAAGGCCGGGGAGCTGTTTTTT

j_gene: TRBJ2-1
d_gene: NA
len: 16
abundance: NA
v_gene: TRBV24-1
CDR3aa: CATSDLGGGSYNEQFF
CDR3nt: TGTGCCACCAGTGATTTAGGAGGGGGCTCCTACAATGAGCAGTTCTTC

j_gene: TRBJ1-5
d_gene: TRBD1
len: 14
abundance: NA
v_gene: TRBV25-1
CDR3aa: CASSSTGGSQPQHF
CDR3nt: TGTGCCAGCAGTTCGACAGGGGGGTCCCAGCCCCAGCATTTT

j_gene: TRBJ1-1
d_gene: TRBD1
len: 12
abundance: few
v_gene: TRBV6-5
CDR3aa: CASSPRTGLAFF
CDR3nt: TGTGCCAGCAGTCCGCGGACAGGTTTGGCTTTCTTT

j_gene: TRBJ2-3
d_gene: TRBD2
len: 17
abundance: NA
v_gene: TRBV5-1
CDR3aa: CASSLGTSGGPTDTQYF
CDR3nt: TGCGCCAGCAGCCTGGGGACTAGCGGGGGACCTACAGATACGCAGTATTTT

j_gene: TRBJ2-5
d_gene: NA
len: 14
abundance: NA
v_gene: TRBV5-1
CDR3aa: CASSGGQGKETQYF
CDR3nt: TGCGCCAGCAGCGGCGGACAAGGAAAAGAGACCCAGTACTTC

j_gene: TRBJ2-5
d_gene: NA
len: 16
abundance: NA
v_gene: TRBV6-1
CDR3aa: CASSVWSQGLRGTQYF
CDR3nt: TGTGCCAGCAGTGTGTGGTCCCAGGGCCTTCGGGGGACCCAGTACTTC

j_gene: TRBJ1-1
d_gene: TRBD1
len: 15
abundance: NA
v_gene: TRBV15
CDR3aa: CATSRENRGRTEAFF
CDR3nt: TGTGCCACCAGCAGAGAGAACAGGGGGAGGACTGAAGCTTTCTTT

j_gene: TRBJ2-5
d_gene: NA
len: 15
abundance: NA
v_gene: TRBV28
CDR3aa: CASSIHSGTKETQYF
CDR3nt: TGTGCCAGCAGTATACACAGTGGCACCAAAGAGACCCAGTACTTC

j_gene: TRBJ1-2
d_gene: NA
len: 11
abundance: NA
v_gene: TRBV20-1
CDR3aa: CSAIPSAGYTF
CDR3nt: TGCAGTGCTATTCCAAGCGCTGGCTACACCTTC

j_gene: TRBJ2-1
d_gene: NA
len: 15
abundance: NA
v_gene: TRBV5-4
CDR3aa: CASSSKSVGANEQFF
CDR3nt: TGTGCCAGCAGCTCGAAATCAGTAGGGGCCAATGAGCAGTTCTTC

j_gene: TRBJ2-5
d_gene: NA
len: 19
abundance: NA
v_gene: TRBV5-1
CDR3aa: CASSLLYSGDPYTQETQYF
CDR3nt: TGCGCCAGCAGCTTGTTATATTCGGGGGACCCTTACACCCAAGAGACCCAGTACTTC

j_gene: TRBJ1-5
d_gene: NA
len: 13
abundance: NA
v_gene: TRBV7-2
CDR3aa: CASSRQANQPQHF
CDR3nt: TGTGCCAGCAGCAGACAGGCCAATCAGCCCCAGCATTTT

j_gene: TRBJ1-6
d_gene: NA
len: 16
abundance: NA
v_gene: TRBV14
CDR3aa: CASSPHLGGVNSPLHF
CDR3nt: TGTGCCAGCAGCCCCCACTTAGGAGGGGTGAATTCACCCCTCCACTTT

j_gene: TRBJ1-5
d_gene: NA
len: 13
abundance: few
v_gene: TRBV12-3/TRBV12-4
CDR3aa: CASKLGHLTPQHF
CDR3nt: TGTGCCAGCAAATTAGGACACCTCACTCCCCAGCATTTT

j_gene: TRBJ1-1
d_gene: NA
len: 13
abundance: NA
v_gene: TRBV2
CDR3aa: CASSRGGNTEAFF
CDR3nt: TGTGCCAGCAGTCGTGGGGGTAACACTGAAGCTTTCTTT

j_gene: TRBJ2-2
d_gene: NA
len: 15
abundance: few
v_gene: TRBV15
CDR3aa: CATSILRGNTGELFF
CDR3nt: TGTGCCACCAGCATCCTCAGGGGGAACACCGGGGAGCTGTTTTTT

j_gene: TRBJ2-3
d_gene: TRBD1
len: 15
abundance: NA
v_gene: TRBV10-3
CDR3aa: CAISAQGQGTDTQYF
CDR3nt: TGTGCCATCAGTGCTCAGGGACAGGGCACAGATACGCAGTATTTT

j_gene: TRBJ1-2
d_gene: TRBD1
len: 14
abundance: once
v_gene: TRBV6-5
CDR3aa: CASIGTGRTYGYTF
CDR3nt: TGTGCCAGCATCGGGACAGGGAGGACCTATGGCTACACCTTC

j_gene: TRBJ1-2
d_gene: NA
len: 15
abundance: NA
v_gene: TRBV7-2
CDR3aa: CASSQGGSLNYGYTF
CDR3nt: TGTGCCAGCAGCCAGGGCGGGAGCTTGAACTATGGCTACACCTTC

j_gene: TRBJ1-1
d_gene: NA
len: 15
abundance: NA
v_gene: TRBV19
CDR3aa: CASSTRQSGPTEAFF
CDR3nt: TGTGCCAGTAGTACACGTCAGTCGGGTCCCACTGAAGCTTTCTTT

j_gene: TRBJ1-1
d_gene: NA
len: 13
abundance: NA
v_gene: TRBV5-1
CDR3aa: CASSWNGPTEAFF
CDR3nt: TGCGCCAGCAGCTGGAACGGGCCCACTGAAGCTTTCTTT

j_gene: TRBJ2-2
d_gene: TRBD1
len: 13
abundance: once
v_gene: TRBV2
CDR3aa: CASRGQGAKELFF
CDR3nt: TGTGCCAGCAGGGGACAGGGGGCTAAGGAGCTGTTTTTT

j_gene: TRBJ1-2
d_gene: NA
len: 14
abundance: NA
v_gene: TRBV5-1
CDR3aa: CASSSGTDNYGYTF
CDR3nt: TGCGCCAGCAGCTCCGGGACCGACAACTATGGCTACACCTTC

j_gene: TRBJ2-3
d_gene: NA
len: 16
abundance: once
v_gene: TRBV29-1
CDR3aa: CSVEGAATLSTDTQYF
CDR3nt: TGCAGCGTTGAAGGAGCCGCGACCCTGAGCACAGATACGCAGTATTTT

j_gene: TRBJ2-1
d_gene: TRBD1
len: 17
abundance: NA
v_gene: TRBV7-7
CDR3aa: CASSQRTDRVAYNEQFF
CDR3nt: TGTGCCAGCAGCCAGAGAACTGACAGGGTCGCCTACAATGAGCAGTTCTTC

j_gene: TRBJ2-3
d_gene: TRBD2
len: 16
abundance: NA
v_gene: TRBV29-1
CDR3aa: CSVEDRIAGDTDTQYF
CDR3nt: TGCAGCGTTGAAGATCGAATAGCGGGGGACACAGATACGCAGTATTTT

j_gene: TRBJ2-3
d_gene: NA
len: 13
abundance: NA
v_gene: TRBV3-1/TRBV3-2
CDR3aa: CASSHYTTDTQYF
CDR3nt: TGTGCCAGCAGTCACTATACCACAGATACGCAGTATTTT

j_gene: TRBJ1-2
d_gene: TRBD1
len: 15
abundance: NA
v_gene: TRBV6-5
CDR3aa: CASSYSDRGNYGYTF
CDR3nt: TGTGCCAGCAGTTACTCGGACAGGGGAAACTATGGCTACACCTTC

j_gene: TRBJ1-4
d_gene: NA
len: 14
abundance: NA
v_gene: TRBV6-5
CDR3aa: CASRASAFNEKLFF
CDR3nt: TGTGCCAGCAGGGCTTCAGCCTTTAATGAAAAACTGTTTTTT

j_gene: TRBJ2-1
d_gene: TRBD1
len: 16
abundance: NA
v_gene: TRBV5-1
CDR3aa: CASSPEQGFSYNEQFF
CDR3nt: TGCGCCAGCAGCCCGGAACAGGGGTTCTCCTACAATGAGCAGTTCTTC

j_gene: TRBJ1-2
d_gene: TRBD1
len: 12
abundance: NA
v_gene: TRBV28
CDR3aa: CASSLTGDGYTF
CDR3nt: TGTGCCAGCAGCCTGACAGGGGACGGCTACACCTTC

j_gene: TRBJ2-1
d_gene: TRBD2
len: 15
abundance: NA
v_gene: TRBV9
CDR3aa: CASSLAGDSYNEQFF
CDR3nt: TGTGCCAGCAGCTTAGCGGGGGACTCCTACAATGAGCAGTTCTTC

j_gene: TRBJ2-5
d_gene: TRBD2
len: 16
abundance: NA
v_gene: TRBV4-3
CDR3aa: CASSQVGAGNQETQYF
CDR3nt: TGCGCCAGCAGCCAAGTCGGAGCGGGGAACCAAGAGACCCAGTACTTC